This T cell receptor (beta chain) emerged from a study of cytomegalovirus exposure and HLA in healthy donors. Findings and limits, study-wide: Analysis was carried out at a later point, and it linked a missense DCLRE1C variant to TCR beta V- and J-gene trimming.

Worth noting for this clone: Its cognate antigen is unknown.

60 Vbeta and 13 Jbeta primers were used in PCR. Generated by immunoSEQ multiplex PCR, the TCRdb table keeps only in-frame clones and is missing some. The sample consists of about 75,000 clones, roughly 82% of them appearing once. CDR1 is SGHNT and CDR2 is YYREEE in the germline V gene (reference sequence). Trimming cost V 3 bases and J 4 bases; bases outside gene matches: 4. This CDR3 spans 15 amino acids. The sequence was obtained from a man in his 70s in good health and CMV-seropositive. The chain has TRBV5-4 and TRBJ2-3; 11 positions match TRBD2. Sequencing was carried out using PBMCs. CDR3 sequence (DNA): TGTGCCAGCAGCTCCATTAGCGGGAGGGCAGATACGCAGTATTTT. It yields the protein CASSSISGRADTQYF. Together with reference TRBV5-4 and TRBJ2-3, the CDR3 gives the full variable domain: ETGVTQSPTHLIKTRGQQVTLRCSSQSGHNTVSWYQQALGQGPQFIFQYYREEENGRGNFPPRFSGLQFPNYSSELNVNALELDDSALYLCASSSISGRADTQYFGPGTRLTVL.